This T cell receptor (beta chain) came from a study of CD8+ T cells in alopecia areata. Study-level information: Administration of oral tofacitinib to treated patients was at 5 to 10 mg twice daily.

RNA, once extracted, was reverse transcribed into cDNA for use as the sequencing template. Only in-frame clones appear in the TCRdb table, and some are missing; sequencing was by immunoSEQ multiplex PCR. The data hold about 180,000 clones, with less than 80% observed a single time. The CDR3 has 12 amino acids. Trimming took 6 bases from V and 6 from J; bases not matched to a gene: 4. Germline V gene sequence: CDR1 MNHEY, CDR2 SMNVEV (reference sequence). Study-level points and caveats: Especially in alopecia totalis/universalis, lesional scalp showed greater clonality than normal scalp did. Mice showed TCR sharing more clearly than patients did, possibly owing to HLA.

As to this clone: No antigen is known for it.

The rearrangement joins TRBV27 to TRBJ2-7; 8 nucleotides match TRBD2. The TCR was taken from a human donor with alopecia areata. Sequenced here: CD8+ T cells sorted from blood, sampled at week 0. The CDR3 sequence is CASSGGGGEQYF. As DNA, the CDR3 is TGTGCCAGCAGCGGGGGGGGCGGCGAGCAGTACTTC.